The source of this T cell receptor beta chain is a study of blood T cell repertoires in COVID-19. This CDR3 spans 13 amino acids. V shed 5 bases and J shed 1 base, with 8 bases lying between them. Germline assignment: CDR1 MNHEY and CDR2 SMNVEV (reference sequence). Libraries were prepared by immunoSEQ multiplex PCR; TCRdb keeps only in-frame clonotypes and omits some of them. The sample shows roughly 330,000 clones, around nine tenths of them seen only once. Assignment of participants to cohorts was predicated upon participant-reported clinical history. The sequence was obtained from a young man who had recovered from COVID-19. J is TRBJ1-1 and V is TRBV27, with D hard to call. The sample consisted of PBMCs or T cells enriched from blood (not recorded which). Written as DNA, the CDR3 is TGTGCCAGCAGTGAAACAGAGAACACTGAAGCTTTCTTT. Residues: CASSETENTEAFF.